This passage covers 17 T cell receptor beta chains from one sample sequenced in a study of blood T cell repertoires in COVID-19. The protocol was immunoSEQ multiplex PCR, while the TCRdb copy is restricted to in-frame clones and leaves out a portion. Among under 300,000 clones listed, 88% were seen once. The source material was PBMCs or T cells enriched from blood (not recorded which). The receptor source for this set is a woman aged 60-75 years in a cohort exposed to, infected with or recovered from COVID-19 (not recorded which).

The CDR3 DNA is TGTGCCAGCAGTTTCAGGGAAGGGGATGGCTACACCTTC. It translates to CASSFREGDGYTF. This chain joins TRBV27 and TRBJ1-2; tentative D call: TRBD1 (5 bases). The germline CDR1 and CDR2 sequences are MNHEY and SMNVEV (reference sequence). The length of the CDR3 is 13 residues. Trimming removed 3 bases from V and 6 bases from J, with 11 bases in between.

The genes are TRBV24-1 and TRBJ2-1; 7 bases match TRBD2. V was pared by 7 bases and J by 5 bases, with 10 bases of the junction left unmatched. Per germline, CDR1 KGHDR and CDR2 SFDVKD. The CDR3 contains 15 residues. In DNA form, the CDR3 reads TGTGCCACCAGCGCTTTTCAAGCGGGAAACAATGAGCAGTTCTTC. Amino acid sequence: CATSAFQAGNNEQFF.

V is TRBV29-1 and J is TRBJ2-1; 11 nucleotides line up with TRBD2. From germline, CDR1 is SQVTM and CDR2 ANQGSEA. V lost 3 bases, J lost 4 bases, and 8 bases stayed unmatched. CDR3 length: 16 residues. The CDR3 protein is CSVEGSGRASYNEQFF. The DNA for the CDR3 is TGCAGCGTTGAGGGTAGCGGGAGGGCCTCGTACAATGAGCAGTTCTTC.

The V and J genes are TRBV30 and TRBJ2-7, with 9 bases lining up with TRBD1. Trimming cost V 5 bases and J 5 bases; bases outside gene matches: 4. The CDR3 runs 12 residues. Germline V gives CDR1 GTSNPN, CDR2 SVGIG (reference sequence). CDR3: CAWAGTGNEQYF. The DNA of the CDR3 is TGTGCCTGGGCCGGGACAGGGAACGAGCAGTACTTC.

V is TRBV11-3 and J is TRBJ2-1; 12 nucleotides line up with TRBD2. The CDR3 sequence is 17 residues long. The V gene end was trimmed by 5 bases and the J gene end by 7 bases; junction bases not matched to a gene: 12. Looked up from germline, CDR1 is SGHNT and CDR2 is YENEEA. This CDR3 is CASSPYTTSGRPNEQFF. CDR3 in DNA: TGTGCCAGCAGCCCTTACACGACTAGCGGGAGACCTAATGAGCAGTTCTTC.

This sequence joins TRBV5-1 and TRBJ2-7; D might be TRBD2 (5 bases). The CDR3 sequence is 13 residues long. The V gene lost 0 bases and the J gene lost 6 bases, with 10 bases spanning the gap. In germline, CDR1 is SGHRS, CDR2 YFSETQ. In DNA, the CDR3 is TGCGCCAGCAGCTTGGAACTAGTCGGCGAGCAGTACTTC. Translation: CASSLELVGEQYF.

The chain carries TRBV6-5 and TRBJ1-1, with 7 bases fitting TRBD1. V gave up 2 bases and J gave up 8 bases; unmatched junction bases: 8. Per the germline V gene, CDR1 is MNHEY and CDR2 is SVGAGI. This CDR3 has 14 residues. Written as DNA, the CDR3 is TGTGCCAGCAGTTACATAGGGGTACAGGGGGAAGCTTTCTTT. Encoded protein: CASSYIGVQGEAFF.

This chain connects TRBV19 to TRBJ2-4; maybe TRBD1 (5 bases). In germline, CDR1 is LNHDA, CDR2 SQIVND (reference sequence). Trimming removed 5 bases from V and 0 bases from J, with 14 bases in between. The CDR3 totals 16 residues. The CDR3 DNA follows: TGTGCCAGTAGTCAACGGACAACTCTAGCCAAAAACATTCAGTACTTC. Protein: CASSQRTTLAKNIQYF.

V is TRBV2 and J is TRBJ2-1; D is possibly TRBD2 (5 bases). The germline CDR1 and CDR2 sequences are SNHLY and FYNNEI. This CDR3 contains 13 residues. V was cut by 11 bases and J by 3 bases, with 14 bases left in between. CDR3 sequence: CAEASPSYNEQFF. CDR3 sequence (DNA): TGTGCCGAGGCTAGCCCAAGCTACAATGAGCAGTTCTTC.

The gene calls are TRBV2 and TRBJ2-2; weak D call: TRBD1 (6 bases). Between the trimmed V and J ends, which lost 7 bases and 5 bases, there was a span of 14 bases. The germline CDR1 and CDR2 sequences are SNHLY and FYNNEI. The CDR3 length is 14 residues. CDR3 sequence: CASNAWGQTGELFF. In DNA, the CDR3 is TGTGCCAGCAACGCTTGGGGGCAAACCGGGGAGCTGTTTTTT. Variable domain in full (rest from reference TRBV2 and TRBJ2-2): EPEVTQTPSHQVTQMGQEVILRCVPISNHLYFYWYRQILGQKVEFLVSFYNNEISEKSEIFDDQFSVERPDGSNFTLKIRSTKLEDSAMYFCASNAWGQTGELFFGEGSRLTVL.

The chain combines TRBV2 with TRBJ2-3; tentative D call: TRBD1 (5 bases). This CDR3 contains 12 residues. V was shortened by 3 bases and J by 6 bases, with 7 bases between the two germline ends. Germline V gene lookup returns CDR1 SNHLY and CDR2 FYNNEI. CDR3 bases: TGTGCCAGCAGTGATACAGGTGATACGCAGTATTTT. This gives the protein CASSDTGDTQYF.

The rearrangement uses TRBV24-1 and TRBJ1-2, with a weak D call TRBD1 (6 bases). The CDR3 consists of 17 residues. V lost 3 bases and J 0 bases, leaving 16 bases between the germline ends. Germline CDR1 is KGHDR and CDR2 is SFDVKD. In nucleotides, the CDR3 is TGTGCCACCAGTGATCCCACCACCGGACAGTCTAACTATGGCTACACCTTC. Its translation: CATSDPTTGQSNYGYTF.

V is TRBV5-1 and J is TRBJ2-3; D remains ambiguous. V gave up 0 bases and J gave up 0 bases, with 11 bases separating them. The length of the CDR3 is 16 residues. Per the germline V gene, CDR1 is SGHRS and CDR2 is YFSETQ. The CDR3 reads CASSLADGLSTDTQYF. CDR3 coding DNA: TGCGCCAGCAGCTTGGCCGACGGGTTGAGCACAGATACGCAGTATTTT.

V gene TRBV28 combines with J gene TRBJ1-1, with TRBD1 identical over 8 bases. Unmatched junction bases numbered 6, after V lost 5 bases and J lost 1 base. The CDR3 loop spans 15 amino acids. Looked up from germline, CDR1 is MDHEN and CDR2 is SYDVKM. The CDR3 nucleotides are TGTGCCAGCAGTCCGCGGACAGGGACGAACACTGAAGCTTTCTTT. It is translated as CASSPRTGTNTEAFF.

This clone was detected a few times. This chain connects TRBV30 to TRBJ1-4, with 8 bases aligning to TRBD1. With V trimmed by 5 bases and J by 4 bases, 6 bases remained unmatched. The CDR3 covers 14 residues. The germline CDR1 and CDR2 sequences are GTSNPN and SVGIG (reference sequence). CDR3 bases: TGTGCCTGGGCCCGGACAGGGCTTAATGAAAAACTGTTTTTT. Its protein is CAWARTGLNEKLFF.

The sample holds a few counts of this clone. This rearrangement joins TRBV4-1 to TRBJ1-4, with D possibly TRBD1 on 6 matching bases. Trimming stripped 0 bases from V and 11 bases from J, with 13 bases between. Germline V gene lookup returns CDR1 MGHRA and CDR2 YSYEKL. The CDR3 is 14 residues long. This chain's CDR3 is CASSQDTGRSKLFF. As DNA, the CDR3 is TGCGCCAGCAGCCAAGATACAGGGCGAAGTAAACTGTTTTTT.

The V gene is TRBV5-4, the J gene TRBJ2-1, with 9 bases identical to TRBD2. After removal of 3 bases from V and 0 bases from J, the junction contained 4 bases not matched to a gene. There are 16 residues in the CDR3. CDR1 SGHNT and CDR2 YYREEE come from the germline V gene (reference sequence). The CDR3 protein is CASSSYSGSSYNEQFF. The CDR3 DNA sequence: TGTGCCAGCAGCTCATATAGCGGGAGCTCCTACAATGAGCAGTTCTTC.